The rows below give T cell receptor beta chains drawn from one sample of a study of T cell repertoires in cytomegalovirus infection. MiXCR, applied by TCRdb to the reads, yields one record per CDR3 protein. This sample yields approximately 170,000 distinct CDR3 sequences, of which about 15% are seen a single time; about 17% belongs to the top ten. Source material: CD8+ T cells from PBMCs. These receptors were collected from a human donor in good health (CMV status not recorded). Some clones in this sample may be carry-over from other donors' samples. Both conserved end residues are part of each CDR3. D genes are given only for firm matches. Rows give clone size only sometimes, using once, few, many, or a class for an expanded clone.

d_gene	j_gene	abundance	v_gene	CDR3aa	CDR3nt
TRBD2	TRBJ2-7	few	TRBV10-2	CASTIGGLAGAIGPYEQYF	TGCGCCAGCACCATCGGGGGGCTAGCGGGAGCTATCGGGCCCTACGAGCAGTACTTC
TRBD2	TRBJ2-3	few	TRBV6-2/TRBV6-3	CASRSLAGETDTQYF	TGTGCCAGCAGGTCACTAGCGGGAGAAACAGATACGCAGTATTTT
.	TRBJ1-1	few	TRBV7-6	CASSLNKRTEAFF	TGTGCCAGCAGCTTAAACAAGAGGACTGAAGCTTTCTTT
.	TRBJ2-7	.	TRBV7-6	CASSLSRPEQYF	TGTGCCAGCAGCTTATCGAGGCCGGAGCAGTACTTC
.	TRBJ1-1	few	TRBV27	CASSLSDSNTEAFF	TGTGCCAGCAGTTTATCCGACAGTAACACTGAAGCTTTCTTT
.	TRBJ1-1	.	TRBV7-8	CASSLPGRFSEAFF	TGTGCCAGCAGCCTACCAGGGAGGTTCTCTGAAGCTTTCTTT
.	TRBJ2-7	.	TRBV7-2	CASSLAGSELLPYEQYF	TGTGCCAGCAGCTTAGCTGGTTCGGAGCTACTTCCCTACGAGCAGTACTTC
.	TRBJ2-3	.	TRBV20-1	CSARVLGTDTQYF	TGCAGTGCTAGGGTTCTAGGCACAGATACGCAGTATTTT
TRBD1	TRBJ2-5	few	TRBV28	CASSSRDSLDQWTQYF	TGTGCCAGCAGTTCCCGGGACAGCCTGGATCAGTGGACCCAGTACTTC
.	TRBJ2-7	few	TRBV12-3/TRBV12-4	CASSFRGAMGEQYF	TGTGCCAGCAGTTTTAGGGGGGCCATGGGCGAGCAGTACTTC
.	TRBJ2-1	few	TRBV6-2/TRBV6-3	CASSPLLGKRSPEQFF	TGTGCCAGCAGTCCCCTTTTGGGCAAGCGGAGTCCTGAGCAGTTCTTC
.	TRBJ2-2	.	TRBV7-3	CASSLNQKGELFF	TGTGCCAGCAGCTTAAACCAGAAAGGGGAGCTGTTTTTT
.	TRBJ1-3	few	TRBV5-5	CASSFQRAGNTIYF	TGTGCCAGCAGCTTTCAAAGAGCTGGAAACACCATATATTTT
.	TRBJ2-7	.	TRBV28	CASSSPDESGLEEQYF	TGTGCCAGCAGTTCCCCCGATGAGTCAGGGCTGGAGGAGCAGTACTTC
.	TRBJ2-5	.	TRBV24-1	CATSESWGRESGTQYF	TGTGCCACCAGTGAGAGTTGGGGCAGGGAGAGTGGGACCCAGTACTTC
.	TRBJ2-3	few	TRBV7-2	CASSLIYRLKSTDTQYF	TGTGCCAGCAGCCTGATTTACCGCCTGAAAAGCACAGATACGCAGTATTTT
.	TRBJ1-2	few	TRBV7-2	CASSLEEFDGYTF	TGTGCCAGCAGCTTAGAGGAGTTTGATGGCTACACCTTC
TRBD2	TRBJ2-1	few	TRBV7-8	CASSSRLRGSSYNEQFF	TGTGCCAGCAGCTCTCGACTTCGCGGGAGCTCCTACAATGAGCAGTTCTTC
.	TRBJ2-3	.	TRBV10-3	CAISERPNTDTQYF	TGTGCCATCAGTGAACGACCGAACACAGATACGCAGTATTTT
.	TRBJ2-5	.	TRBV7-2	CASSFRSDQETQYF	TGTGCCAGCAGCTTTCGGTCAGACCAAGAGACCCAGTACTTC
.	TRBJ2-7	.	TRBV7-2	CASSPGQWGSGQYF	TGTGCCAGCAGCCCCGGACAGTGGGGCTCCGGGCAGTACTTC
TRBD1	TRBJ1-1	once	TRBV7-6	CASSARGLDSEAFF	TGTGCCAGCAGCGCCAGGGGGCTTGACTCTGAAGCTTTCTTT
.	TRBJ2-5	few	TRBV28	CASSSTGRIETQYF	TGTGCCAGCAGTTCTACAGGGAGAATAGAGACCCAGTACTTC
TRBD1	TRBJ2-5	many	TRBV7-2	CASSFRDREGETQYF	TGTGCCAGCAGCTTCCGGGACAGGGAGGGAGAGACCCAGTACTTC
TRBD2	TRBJ2-1	.	TRBV6-2/TRBV6-3	CASSYDAQRGSSYNEQFF	TGTGCCAGCAGTTACGATGCACAGCGGGGAAGCTCCTACAATGAGCAGTTCTTC
.	TRBJ1-5	.	TRBV28	CASSLTQGSNQPQHF	TGTGCCAGCAGTTTGACCCAGGGAAGCAATCAGCCCCAGCATTTT
.	TRBJ1-2	few	TRBV6-2/TRBV6-3	CASISSPHYGYTF	TGTGCCAGCATTTCATCTCCCCACTATGGCTACACCTTC
.	TRBJ2-7	many	TRBV7-2	CASSPPDSYEQYF	TGTGCCAGCAGCCCACCAGACAGCTACGAGCAGTACTTC
.	TRBJ2-6	few	TRBV7-6	CASSFAITSGANVLTF	TGTGCCAGCAGCTTCGCTATAACATCTGGGGCCAACGTCCTGACTTTC
.	TRBJ1-1	few	TRBV9	CASSVGSNTEAFF	TGTGCCAGCAGCGTAGGATCGAACACTGAAGCTTTCTTT
TRBD2	TRBJ2-1	few	TRBV28	CASIAGASGRNEQFF	TGTGCCAGCATTGCCGGGGCTAGCGGGAGAAATGAGCAGTTCTTC
TRBD1	TRBJ1-1	.	TRBV18	CASSPWDRENTEAFF	TGTGCCAGCTCACCATGGGACAGGGAGAACACTGAAGCTTTCTTT
.	TRBJ2-1	.	TRBV6-2/TRBV6-3	CASSSGRVSYNEQFF	TGTGCCAGCAGTTCGGGGCGGGTATCCTACAATGAGCAGTTCTTC
.	TRBJ2-1	few	TRBV28	CASSFRPWGDEQFF	TGTGCCAGCAGTTTCCGCCCTTGGGGCGATGAGCAGTTCTTC
TRBD2	TRBJ2-1	.	TRBV20-1	CSALAGGIDNEQFF	TGCAGTGCACTAGCGGGGGGAATCGACAATGAGCAGTTCTTC
.	TRBJ1-2	.	TRBV4-1	CASSQDHQGRYGYTF	TGCGCCAGCAGCCAAGATCATCAGGGTCGCTATGGCTACACCTTC
.	TRBJ1-1	few	TRBV28	CASSGRKMNTEAFF	TGTGCCAGCAGCGGCCGAAAAATGAACACTGAAGCTTTCTTT
TRBD2	TRBJ2-1	few	TRBV6-2/TRBV6-3	CASSGLAGGNEQFF	TGTGCCAGCAGTGGACTAGCGGGAGGGAATGAGCAGTTCTTC